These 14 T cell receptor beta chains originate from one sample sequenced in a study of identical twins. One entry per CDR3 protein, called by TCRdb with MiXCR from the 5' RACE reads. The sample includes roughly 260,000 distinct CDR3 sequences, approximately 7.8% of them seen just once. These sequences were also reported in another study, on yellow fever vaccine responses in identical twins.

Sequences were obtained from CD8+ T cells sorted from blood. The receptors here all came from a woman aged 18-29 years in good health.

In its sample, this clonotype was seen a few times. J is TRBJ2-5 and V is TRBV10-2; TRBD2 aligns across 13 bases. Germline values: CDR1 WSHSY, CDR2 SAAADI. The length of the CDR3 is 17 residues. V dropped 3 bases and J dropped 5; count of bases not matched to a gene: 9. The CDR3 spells CASSEAPGLAGWETQYF. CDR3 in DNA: TGCGCCAGCAGTGAAGCCCCGGGACTAGCGGGGTGGGAGACCCAGTACTTC.

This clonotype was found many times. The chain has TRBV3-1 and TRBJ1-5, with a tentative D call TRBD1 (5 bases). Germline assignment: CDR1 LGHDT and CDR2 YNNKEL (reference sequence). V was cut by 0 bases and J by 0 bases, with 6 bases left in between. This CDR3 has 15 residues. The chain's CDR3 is CASSQDGGSNQPQHF. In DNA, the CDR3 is TGTGCCAGCAGCCAAGATGGGGGTAGCAATCAGCCCCAGCATTTT.

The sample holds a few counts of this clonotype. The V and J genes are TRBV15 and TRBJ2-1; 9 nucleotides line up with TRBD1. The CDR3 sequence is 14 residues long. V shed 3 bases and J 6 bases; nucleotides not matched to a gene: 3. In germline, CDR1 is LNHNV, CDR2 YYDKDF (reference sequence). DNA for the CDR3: TGTGCCACCAGCAGTGGACAGGGGCTCAATGAGCAGTTCTTC. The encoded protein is CATSSGQGLNEQFF.

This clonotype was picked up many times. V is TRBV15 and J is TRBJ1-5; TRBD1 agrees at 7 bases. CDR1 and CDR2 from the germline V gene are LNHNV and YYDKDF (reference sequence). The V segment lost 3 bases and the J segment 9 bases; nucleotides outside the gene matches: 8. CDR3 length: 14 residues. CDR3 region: CATSSTGVGGPQHF. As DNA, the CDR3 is TGTGCCACCAGCAGTACAGGGGTTGGGGGGCCCCAGCATTTT.

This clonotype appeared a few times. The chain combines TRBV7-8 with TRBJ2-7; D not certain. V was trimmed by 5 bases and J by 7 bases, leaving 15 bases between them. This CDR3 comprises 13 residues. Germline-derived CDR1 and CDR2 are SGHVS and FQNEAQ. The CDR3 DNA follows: TGTGCCAGCAGCCCAAGGACGGATCGGGAGCAGTACTTC. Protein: CASSPRTDREQYF.

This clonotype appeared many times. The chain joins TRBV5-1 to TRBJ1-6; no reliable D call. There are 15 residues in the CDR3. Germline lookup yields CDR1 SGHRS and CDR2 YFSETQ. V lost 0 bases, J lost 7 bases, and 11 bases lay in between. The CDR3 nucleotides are TGCGCCAGCAGCTTGGACGGTTTGGCCAATTCACCCCTCCACTTT. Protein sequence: CASSLDGLANSPLHF.

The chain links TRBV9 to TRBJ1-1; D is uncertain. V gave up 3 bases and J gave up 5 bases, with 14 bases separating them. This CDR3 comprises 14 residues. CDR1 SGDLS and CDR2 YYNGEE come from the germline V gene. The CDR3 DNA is TGTGCCAGCAGCGAAGGGCGTTTACGGACTGAAGCTTTCTTT. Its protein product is CASSEGRLRTEAFF. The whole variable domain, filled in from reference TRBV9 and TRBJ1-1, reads DSGVTQTPKHLITATGQRVTLRCSPRSGDLSVYWYQQSLDQGLQFLIQYYNGEERAKGNILERFSAQQFPDLHSELNLSSLELGDSALYFCASSEGRLRTEAFFGQGTRLTVV.

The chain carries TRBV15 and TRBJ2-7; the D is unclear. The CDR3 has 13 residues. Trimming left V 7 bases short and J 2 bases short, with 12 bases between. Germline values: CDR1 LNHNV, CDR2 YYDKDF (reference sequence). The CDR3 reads CATIPTPAYEQYF. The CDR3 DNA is TGTGCCACCATCCCGACGCCCGCCTACGAGCAGTACTTC.

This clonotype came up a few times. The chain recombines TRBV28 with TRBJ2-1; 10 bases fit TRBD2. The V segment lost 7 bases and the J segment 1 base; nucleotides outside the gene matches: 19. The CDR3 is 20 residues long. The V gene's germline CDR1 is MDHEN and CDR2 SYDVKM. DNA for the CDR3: TGTGCCAGCAAAATGTCCCAGATGGCTAGCGGGAGTAGGTCCTACAATGAGCAGTTCTTC. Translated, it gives CASKMSQMASGSRSYNEQFF.

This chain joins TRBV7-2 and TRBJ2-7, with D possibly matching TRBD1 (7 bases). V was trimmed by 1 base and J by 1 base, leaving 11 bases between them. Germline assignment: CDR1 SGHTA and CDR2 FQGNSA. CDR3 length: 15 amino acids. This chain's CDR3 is CASSLEPGGSYEQYF. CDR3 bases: TGTGCCAGCAGCTTAGAGCCAGGGGGGTCCTACGAGCAGTACTTC.

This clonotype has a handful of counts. The CDR3 region is CASSRTGSVETQYF. The CDR3 nucleotides read TGTGCCAGCTCCAGGACAGGGTCGGTCGAGACCCAGTACTTC. This sequence joins TRBV6-1 and TRBJ2-5, with 8 bases matching TRBD1. The CDR3 totals 14 residues. Germline V gives CDR1 MNHNS, CDR2 SASEGT. The V gene end was trimmed by 8 bases and the J gene end by 5 bases; junction bases not matched to a gene: 10.

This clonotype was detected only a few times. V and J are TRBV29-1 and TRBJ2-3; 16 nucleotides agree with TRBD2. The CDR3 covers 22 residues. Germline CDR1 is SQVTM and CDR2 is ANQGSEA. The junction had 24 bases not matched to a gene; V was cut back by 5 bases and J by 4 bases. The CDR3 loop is CSVLLVRGLAGGPSLGADTQYF. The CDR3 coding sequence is TGCAGCGTTCTACTTGTTAGGGGACTAGCGGGGGGGCCATCGTTGGGCGCAGATACGCAGTATTTT.

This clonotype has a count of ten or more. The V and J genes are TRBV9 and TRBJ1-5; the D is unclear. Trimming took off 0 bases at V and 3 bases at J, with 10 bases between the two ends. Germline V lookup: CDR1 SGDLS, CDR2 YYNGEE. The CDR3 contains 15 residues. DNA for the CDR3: TGTGCCAGCAGCGTAGACGGCAGAAACAATCAGCCCCAGCATTTT. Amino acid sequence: CASSVDGRNNQPQHF.

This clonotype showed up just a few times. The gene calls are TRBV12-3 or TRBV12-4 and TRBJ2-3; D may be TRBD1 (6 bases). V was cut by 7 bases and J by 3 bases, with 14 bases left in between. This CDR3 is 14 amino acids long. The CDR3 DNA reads TGTGCCAGCACTCAGTCCGGGACAACAGATACGCAGTATTTT. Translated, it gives CASTQSGTTDTQYF.